The source of this T cell receptor (beta chain) is a study of blood T cell repertoires in COVID-19. Study at large: Spain, Italy and the United States supplied samples that represented acute and convalescent COVID-19.

This CDR3 is built from 19 residues. The ends were cut back, 1 base at V and 4 bases at J, with 20 bases in the middle. Germline CDR1 is LGHDT and CDR2 is YNNKEL (reference sequence). During active infection, Seattle patients enrolled and were then monitored through disease. The authors' processing: Amplification of reference gene primers was used by the study to estimate nucleated cell counts. Method: immunoSEQ multiplex PCR; TCRdb's copy keeps in-frame clones and lacks some. The DNA was the basis for D and trimming; V, J and clone size are from that table. Of 300,000 to 450,000 clones listed, over 75% are singletons.

The sequenced sample consisted of peripheral blood. The V gene is TRBV3-1 (or the pseudogene TRBV3-2), the J gene TRBJ1-6; D is perhaps TRBD1 (6 bases). The TCR comes from a woman aged 60-75 years with COVID-19, enrolled during active disease. The chain's CDR3 is CASSQARAPTGHYNSPLHF. CDR3 in DNA: TGTGCCAGCAGCCAAGCGAGGGCCCCGACAGGTCATTATAATTCACCCCTCCACTTT.